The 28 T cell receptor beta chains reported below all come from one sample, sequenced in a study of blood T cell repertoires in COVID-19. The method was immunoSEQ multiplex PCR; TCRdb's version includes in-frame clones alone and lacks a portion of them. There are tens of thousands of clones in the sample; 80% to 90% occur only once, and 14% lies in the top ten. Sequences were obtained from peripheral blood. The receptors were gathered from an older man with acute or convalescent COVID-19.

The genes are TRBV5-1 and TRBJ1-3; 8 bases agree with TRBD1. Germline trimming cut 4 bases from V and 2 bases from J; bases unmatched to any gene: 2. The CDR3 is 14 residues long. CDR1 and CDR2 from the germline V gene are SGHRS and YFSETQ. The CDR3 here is CASSQTGAGNTIYF. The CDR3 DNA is TGCGCCAGCAGCCAGACAGGGGCTGGAAACACCATATATTTT.

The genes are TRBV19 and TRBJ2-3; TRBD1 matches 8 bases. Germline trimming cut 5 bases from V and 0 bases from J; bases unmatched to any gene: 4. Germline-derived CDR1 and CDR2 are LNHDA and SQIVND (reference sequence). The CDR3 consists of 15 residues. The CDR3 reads CASSHRTGSTDTQYF. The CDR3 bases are TGTGCCAGTAGTCATCGGACAGGGAGCACAGATACGCAGTATTTT.

This chain's CDR3 is CASSTTSGANEKLFF. Written as DNA, the CDR3 is TGTGCCAGCAGCACGACATCGGGGGCTAATGAAAAACTGTTTTTT. The rearrangement links TRBV3-1 (or the pseudogene TRBV3-2) to TRBJ1-4; perhaps TRBD1 as D (5 bases). This CDR3 comprises 15 residues. Trimming stripped 5 bases from V and 3 bases from J, with 13 bases between. The V gene's germline CDR1 is LGHDT and CDR2 YNNKEL (reference sequence).

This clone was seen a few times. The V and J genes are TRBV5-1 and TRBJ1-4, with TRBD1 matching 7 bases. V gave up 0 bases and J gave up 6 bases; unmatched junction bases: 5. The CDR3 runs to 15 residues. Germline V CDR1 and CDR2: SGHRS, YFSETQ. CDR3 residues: CASSLGQGFYEKLFF. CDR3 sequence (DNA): TGCGCCAGCAGCTTGGGACAGGGCTTTTATGAAAAACTGTTTTTT.

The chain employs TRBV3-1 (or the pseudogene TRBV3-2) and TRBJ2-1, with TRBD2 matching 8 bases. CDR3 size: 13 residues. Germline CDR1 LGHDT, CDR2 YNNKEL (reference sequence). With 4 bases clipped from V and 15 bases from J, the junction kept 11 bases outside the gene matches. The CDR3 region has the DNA TGTGCCAGCAGCCGACAACAAGGACTAGCCTCGTTCTTC. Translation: CASSRQQGLASFF.

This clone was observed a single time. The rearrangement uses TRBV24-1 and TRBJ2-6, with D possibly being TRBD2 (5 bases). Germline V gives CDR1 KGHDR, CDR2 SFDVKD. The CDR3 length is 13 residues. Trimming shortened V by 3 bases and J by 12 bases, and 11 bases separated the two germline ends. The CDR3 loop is CATSDLGTSVLTF. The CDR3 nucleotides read TGTGCCACCAGTGATCTGGGTACTAGCGTCCTGACTTTC.

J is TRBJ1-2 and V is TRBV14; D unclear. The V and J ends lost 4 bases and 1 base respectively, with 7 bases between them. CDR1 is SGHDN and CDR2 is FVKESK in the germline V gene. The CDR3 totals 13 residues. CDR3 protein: CASSPEVNYGYTF. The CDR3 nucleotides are TGTGCCAGCAGCCCGGAGGTTAACTATGGCTACACCTTC.

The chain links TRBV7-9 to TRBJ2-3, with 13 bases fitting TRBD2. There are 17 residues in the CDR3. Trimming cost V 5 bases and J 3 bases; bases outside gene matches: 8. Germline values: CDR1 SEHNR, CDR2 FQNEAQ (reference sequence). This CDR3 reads CASSPGLAGARTDTQYF. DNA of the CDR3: TGTGCCAGCAGCCCAGGACTAGCGGGAGCCAGGACAGATACGCAGTATTTT. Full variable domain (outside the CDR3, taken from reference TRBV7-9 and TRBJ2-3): DTGVSQNPRHKITKRGQNVTFRCDPISEHNRLYWYRQTLGQGPEFLTYFQNEAQLEKSRLLSDRFSAERPKGSFSTLEIQRTEQGDSAMYLCASSPGLAGARTDTQYFGPGTRLTVL.

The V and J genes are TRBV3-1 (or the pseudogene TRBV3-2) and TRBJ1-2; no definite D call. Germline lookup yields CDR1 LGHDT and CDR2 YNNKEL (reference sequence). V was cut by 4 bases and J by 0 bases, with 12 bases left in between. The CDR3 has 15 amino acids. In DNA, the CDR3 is TGTGCCAGCAGCCGGGTCCTAAGCGCTAACTATGGCTACACCTTC. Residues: CASSRVLSANYGYTF.

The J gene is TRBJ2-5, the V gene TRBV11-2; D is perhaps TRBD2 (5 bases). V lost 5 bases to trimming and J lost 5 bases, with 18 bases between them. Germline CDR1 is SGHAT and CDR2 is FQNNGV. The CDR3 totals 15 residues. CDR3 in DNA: TGTGCCAGCAGCCCCCAGCCCGGGAACATGGAGACCCAGTACTTC. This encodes CASSPQPGNMETQYF. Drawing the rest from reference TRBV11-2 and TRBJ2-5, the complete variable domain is EAGVAQSPRYKIIEKRQSVAFWCNPISGHATLYWYQQILGQGPKLLIQFQNNGVVDDSQLPKDRFSAERLKGVDSTLKIQPAKLEDSAVYLCASSPQPGNMETQYFGPGTRLLVL.

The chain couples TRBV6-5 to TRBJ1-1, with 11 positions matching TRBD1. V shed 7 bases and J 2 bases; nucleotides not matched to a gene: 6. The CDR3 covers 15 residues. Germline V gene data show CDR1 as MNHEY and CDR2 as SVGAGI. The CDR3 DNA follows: TGTGCCAGCAAACCGGACAGGGGGCGAAACACTGAAGCTTTCTTT. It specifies CASKPDRGRNTEAFF.

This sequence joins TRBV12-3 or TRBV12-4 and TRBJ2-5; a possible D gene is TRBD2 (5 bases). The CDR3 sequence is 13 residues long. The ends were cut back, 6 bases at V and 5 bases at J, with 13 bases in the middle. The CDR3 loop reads CASSSLGGETQYF. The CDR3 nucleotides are TGTGCCAGCAGCTCATTAGGCGGGGAGACCCAGTACTTC.

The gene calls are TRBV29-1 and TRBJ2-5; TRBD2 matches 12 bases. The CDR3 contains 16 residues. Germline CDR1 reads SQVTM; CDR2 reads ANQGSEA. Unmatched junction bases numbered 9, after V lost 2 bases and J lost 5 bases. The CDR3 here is CSVELPSGRVRETQYF. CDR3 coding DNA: TGCAGCGTTGAACTCCCTAGCGGGAGGGTGAGGGAGACCCAGTACTTC.

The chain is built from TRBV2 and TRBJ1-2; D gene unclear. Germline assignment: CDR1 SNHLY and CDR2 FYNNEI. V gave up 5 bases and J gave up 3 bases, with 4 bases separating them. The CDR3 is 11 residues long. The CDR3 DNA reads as TGTGCCAGCAGTCTCGACTATGGCTACACCTTC. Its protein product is CASSLDYGYTF.

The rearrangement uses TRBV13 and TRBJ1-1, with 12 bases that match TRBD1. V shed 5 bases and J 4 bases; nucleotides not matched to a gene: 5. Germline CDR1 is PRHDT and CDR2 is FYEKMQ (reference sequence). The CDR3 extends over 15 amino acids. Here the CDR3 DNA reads TGTGCCAGCAGCCCGAGGGACAGGGGGCCCACTGAAGCTTTCTTT. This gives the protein CASSPRDRGPTEAFF.

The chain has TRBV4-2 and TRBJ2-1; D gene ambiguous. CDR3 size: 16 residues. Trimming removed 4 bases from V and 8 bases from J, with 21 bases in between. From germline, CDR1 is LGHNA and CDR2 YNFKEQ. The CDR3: CASSRSAAEPRDEQFF. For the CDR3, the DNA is TGTGCCAGCAGCCGGTCGGCGGCAGAACCCCGAGATGAGCAGTTCTTC.

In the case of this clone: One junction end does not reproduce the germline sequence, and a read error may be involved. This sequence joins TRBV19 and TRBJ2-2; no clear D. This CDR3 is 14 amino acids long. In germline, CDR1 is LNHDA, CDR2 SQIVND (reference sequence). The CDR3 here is CASSFSRNTGELFF. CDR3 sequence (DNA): TGTGCCAGTAGTTTCAGCAGGAACACCGGAGAGCTGTTTTTT.

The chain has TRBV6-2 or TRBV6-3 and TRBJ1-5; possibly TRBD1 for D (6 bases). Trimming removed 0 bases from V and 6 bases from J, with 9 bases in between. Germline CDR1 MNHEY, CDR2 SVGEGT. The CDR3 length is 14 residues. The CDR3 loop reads CASSYSTGSQPQHF. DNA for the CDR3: TGTGCCAGCAGTTACTCGACAGGAAGTCAGCCCCAGCATTTT.

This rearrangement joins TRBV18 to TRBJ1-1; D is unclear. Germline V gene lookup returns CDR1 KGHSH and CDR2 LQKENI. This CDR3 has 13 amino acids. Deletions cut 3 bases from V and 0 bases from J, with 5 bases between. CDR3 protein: CASSPQVNTEAFF. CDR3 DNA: TGTGCCAGCTCACCGCAGGTGAACACTGAAGCTTTCTTT.

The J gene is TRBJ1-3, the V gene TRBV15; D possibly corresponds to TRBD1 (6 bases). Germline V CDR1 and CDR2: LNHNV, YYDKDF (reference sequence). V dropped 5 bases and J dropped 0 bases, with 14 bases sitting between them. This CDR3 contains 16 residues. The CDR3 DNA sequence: TGTGCCACCAGCTTGGGGGGGGCTAGCTCTGGAAACACCATATATTTT. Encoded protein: CATSLGGASSGNTIYF.

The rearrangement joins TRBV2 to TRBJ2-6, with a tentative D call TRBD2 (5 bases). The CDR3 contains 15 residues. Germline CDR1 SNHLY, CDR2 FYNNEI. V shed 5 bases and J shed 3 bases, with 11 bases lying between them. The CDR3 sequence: CASSKERVGANVLTF. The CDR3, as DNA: TGTGCCAGCAGTAAAGAGAGGGTTGGGGCCAACGTCCTGACTTTC.

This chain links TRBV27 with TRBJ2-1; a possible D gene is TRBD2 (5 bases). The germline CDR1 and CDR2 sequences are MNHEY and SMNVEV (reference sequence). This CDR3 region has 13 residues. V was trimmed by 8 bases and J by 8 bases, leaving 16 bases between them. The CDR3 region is CASGVTGMHEQFF. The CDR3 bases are TGTGCCAGCGGAGTAACCGGGATGCATGAGCAGTTCTTC.

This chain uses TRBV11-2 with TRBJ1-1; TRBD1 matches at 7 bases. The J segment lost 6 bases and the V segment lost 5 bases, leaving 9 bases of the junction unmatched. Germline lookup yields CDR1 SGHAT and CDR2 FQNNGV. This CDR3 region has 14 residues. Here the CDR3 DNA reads TGTGCCAGCAGCCCTGACAGGGCTAGGGCTGAAGCTTTCTTT. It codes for CASSPDRARAEAFF.

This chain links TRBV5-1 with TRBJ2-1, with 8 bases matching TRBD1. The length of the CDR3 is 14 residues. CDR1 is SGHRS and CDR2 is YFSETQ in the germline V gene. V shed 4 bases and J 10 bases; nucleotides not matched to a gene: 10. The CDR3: CASSPDPDRDEQFF. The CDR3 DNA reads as TGCGCCAGCAGCCCAGACCCGGACAGGGACGAGCAGTTCTTC.

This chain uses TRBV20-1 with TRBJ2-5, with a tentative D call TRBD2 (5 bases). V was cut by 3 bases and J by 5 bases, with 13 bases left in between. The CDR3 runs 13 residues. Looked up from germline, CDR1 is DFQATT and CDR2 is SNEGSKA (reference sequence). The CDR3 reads CSASVAPAETQYF. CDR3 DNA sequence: TGCAGTGCTAGTGTAGCGCCGGCGGAGACCCAGTACTTC.

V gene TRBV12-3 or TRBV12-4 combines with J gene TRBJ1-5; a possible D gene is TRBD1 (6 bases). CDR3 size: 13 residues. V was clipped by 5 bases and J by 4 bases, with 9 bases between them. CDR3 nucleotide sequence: TGTGCCAGCAGTAGACAGGTTAATCAGCCCCAGCATTTT. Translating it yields CASSRQVNQPQHF.

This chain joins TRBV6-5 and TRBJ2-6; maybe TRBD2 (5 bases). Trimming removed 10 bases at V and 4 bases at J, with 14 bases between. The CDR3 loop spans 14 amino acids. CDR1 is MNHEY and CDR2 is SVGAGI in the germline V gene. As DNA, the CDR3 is TGTGCCACCTTGGGGAGTGGGGGGGCCAACGTCCTGACTTTC. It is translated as CATLGSGGANVLTF.

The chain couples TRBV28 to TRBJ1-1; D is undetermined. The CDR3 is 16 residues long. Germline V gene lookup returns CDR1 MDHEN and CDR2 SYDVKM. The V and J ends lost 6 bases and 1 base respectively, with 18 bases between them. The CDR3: CASSPTTSAGNTEAFF. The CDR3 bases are TGTGCCAGCAGCCCTACCACGTCGGCGGGGAACACTGAAGCTTTCTTT.